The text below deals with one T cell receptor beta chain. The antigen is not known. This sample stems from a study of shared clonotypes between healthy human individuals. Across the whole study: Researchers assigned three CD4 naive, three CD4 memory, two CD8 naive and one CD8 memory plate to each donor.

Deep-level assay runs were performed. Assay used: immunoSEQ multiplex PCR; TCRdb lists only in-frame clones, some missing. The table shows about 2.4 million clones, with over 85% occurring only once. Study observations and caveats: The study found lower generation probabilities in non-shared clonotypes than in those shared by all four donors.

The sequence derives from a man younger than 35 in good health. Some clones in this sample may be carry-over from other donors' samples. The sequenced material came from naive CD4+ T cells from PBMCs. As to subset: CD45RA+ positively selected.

The CDR3 loop reads CASKGQDPYEQYF. The CDR3 region has the DNA TGTGCCAGTAAGGGACAGGATCCCTACGAGCAGTACTTC. The chain links TRBV19 to TRBJ2-7, with TRBD1 identical over 8 bases. Losses at the gene ends were 7 bases for V and 2 bases for J; bases not matched to a gene: 4. The germline V gene encodes CDR1 LNHDA and CDR2 SQIVND (reference sequence). The CDR3 loop spans 13 amino acids. The variable domain in full, completed from reference TRBV19 and TRBJ2-7, reads DGGITQSPKYLFRKEGQNVTLSCEQNLNHDAMYWYRQDPGQGLRLIYYSQIVNDFQKGDIAEGYSVSREKKESFPLTVTSAQKNPTAFYLCASKGQDPYEQYFGPGTRLTVT.